This TCR beta chain stems from a study of response to subunit inactivated influenza vaccine. Study conclusions and caveats: With each seasonal influenza vaccination, the authors suggested, few new T cells are recruited.

MiXCR was run by TCRdb on the RT-PCR reads, yielding one entry per CDR3 protein. Among around 570,000 distinct CDR3 sequences listed, 7.6% were seen once. A note on this clonotype: Its antigen is as yet unknown.

Germline values: CDR1 LGHDT, CDR2 YNNKEL (reference sequence). V shed 4 bases and J 4 bases; nucleotides not matched to a gene: 7. The CDR3 runs 16 residues. The input for sequencing was PBMCs from blood, taken about 23 months after vaccination. J is TRBJ2-5 and V is TRBV3-1, with 12 positions matching TRBD2. This TCR came from a man in his fifties or sixties who received an inactivated influenza vaccine. The CDR3: CASSPPGLAGRETQYF. CDR3 bases: TGTGCCAGCAGCCCCCCGGGACTAGCGGGTCGAGAGACCCAGTACTTC.